This paragraph reports one T cell receptor (beta chain). What it binds is unknown. This entry is derived from a study of T cell repertoires in cytomegalovirus infection. Study-wide background: CMV epitopes in the study were HLA-C-restricted (recently identified) and HLA-B-restricted (well studied). Public TCR beta signature analysis indicated the presence of both CMV infection and matching HLA type.

TCRdb re-called the reads with MiXCR, one entry per CDR3 protein. The sample has roughly 500,000 distinct CDR3 sequences; roughly a third are singletons. The TCR sequence derives from a human donor in good health (CMV status not recorded). Some clones in this sample may be carry-over from other donors' samples. This specimen was cultured PBMCs, taken from culture after CMV antigen stimulation.

CDR3 nucleotide sequence: TGTGCCAGCAGCTCCACTGGAATCGTCAAGGAGACCCAGTACTTC. The encoded protein is CASSSTGIVKETQYF. The rearrangement links TRBV7-6 to TRBJ2-5; D remains unclear. The CDR3 has 15 amino acids. Between the trimmed V and J ends, which lost 4 bases and 5 bases, there was a span of 17 bases. Germline V gene data show CDR1 as SGHVS and CDR2 as FNYEAQ.